The clone carrying this TCR beta chain was picked up a small number of times. What it binds is unknown. CDR1 MDHEN and CDR2 SYDVKM come from the germline V gene. Trimming took 6 bases from V and 7 from J; bases not matched to a gene: 5. The CDR3 is made up of 14 amino acids. As it was prepared, the TCRbeta library received unique molecular identifiers. Via MiXCR, TCRdb re-called the PCR reads, giving one row per CDR3 protein. Of almost 600,000 distinct CDR3 sequences listed, 20% to 30% are singletons. The sample belongs to a study of T-cell reconstitution after alpha-beta-depleted transplantation in children. Study-level results: Alpha-beta T cells present about two months after transplant were reported to originate from several hundred expanded graft clones. T-cell numbers and diversity one year post-transplant derived largely from freshly generated T cells. TCRbeta diversity was high at day 60 in some patients (a result of surviving recipient T cells and thymic progenitors).

This TCR derives from a boy younger than two with Wiskott-Aldrich syndrome, due to receive a stem cell transplant. Sequences were derived from PBMCs, sampled before TCRalphabeta/CD19-depleted stem cell transplant. The chain links TRBV28 to TRBJ1-6; 8 positions agree with TRBD1. The CDR3 spells CASSGQGANSPLHF. DNA for the CDR3: TGTGCCAGCAGCGGACAGGGAGCGAATTCACCCCTCCACTTT.